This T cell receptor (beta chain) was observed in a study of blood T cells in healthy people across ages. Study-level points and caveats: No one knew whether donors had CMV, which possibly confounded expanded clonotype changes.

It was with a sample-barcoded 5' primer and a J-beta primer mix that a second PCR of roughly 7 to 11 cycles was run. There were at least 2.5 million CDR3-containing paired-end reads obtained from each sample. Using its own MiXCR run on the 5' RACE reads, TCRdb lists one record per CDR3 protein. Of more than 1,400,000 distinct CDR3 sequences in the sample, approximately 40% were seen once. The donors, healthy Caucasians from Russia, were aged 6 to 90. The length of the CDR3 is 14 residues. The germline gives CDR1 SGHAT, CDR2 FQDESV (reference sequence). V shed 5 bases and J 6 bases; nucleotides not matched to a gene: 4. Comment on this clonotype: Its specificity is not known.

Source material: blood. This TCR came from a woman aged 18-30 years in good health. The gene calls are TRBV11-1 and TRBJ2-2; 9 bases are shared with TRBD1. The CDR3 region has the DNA TGTGCCAGCAGCGACAACAGGGGGCCCGGGGAGCTGTTTTTT. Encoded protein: CASSDNRGPGELFF.